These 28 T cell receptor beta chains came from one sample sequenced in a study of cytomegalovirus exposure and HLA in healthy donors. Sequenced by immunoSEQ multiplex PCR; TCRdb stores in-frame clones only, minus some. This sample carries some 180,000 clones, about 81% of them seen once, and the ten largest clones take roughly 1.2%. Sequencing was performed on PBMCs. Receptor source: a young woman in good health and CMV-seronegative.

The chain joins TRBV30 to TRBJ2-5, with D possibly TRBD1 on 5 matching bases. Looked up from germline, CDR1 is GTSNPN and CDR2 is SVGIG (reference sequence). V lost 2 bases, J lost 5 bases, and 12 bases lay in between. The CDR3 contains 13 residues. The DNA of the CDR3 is TGTGCCTGGAGTACAGGAACGGCTGAGACCCAGTACTTC. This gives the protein CAWSTGTAETQYF.

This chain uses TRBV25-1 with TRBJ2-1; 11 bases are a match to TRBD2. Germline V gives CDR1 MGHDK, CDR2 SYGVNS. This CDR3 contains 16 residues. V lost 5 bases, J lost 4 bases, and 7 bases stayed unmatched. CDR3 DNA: TGTGCCAGCAGTACTCCACTAGCGGGAGATTACAATGAGCAGTTCTTC. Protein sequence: CASSTPLAGDYNEQFF. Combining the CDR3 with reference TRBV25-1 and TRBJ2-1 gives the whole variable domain EADIYQTPRYLVIGTGKKITLECSQTMGHDKMYWYQQDPGMELHLIHYSYGVNSTEKGDLSSESTVSRIRTEHFPLTLESARPSHTSQYLCASSTPLAGDYNEQFFGPGTRLTVL.

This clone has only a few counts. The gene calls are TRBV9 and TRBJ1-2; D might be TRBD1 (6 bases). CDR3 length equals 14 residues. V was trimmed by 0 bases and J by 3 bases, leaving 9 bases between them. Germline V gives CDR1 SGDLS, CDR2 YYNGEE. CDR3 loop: CASSVGSGDYGYTF. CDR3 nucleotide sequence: TGTGCCAGCAGCGTAGGATCAGGGGACTATGGCTACACCTTC.

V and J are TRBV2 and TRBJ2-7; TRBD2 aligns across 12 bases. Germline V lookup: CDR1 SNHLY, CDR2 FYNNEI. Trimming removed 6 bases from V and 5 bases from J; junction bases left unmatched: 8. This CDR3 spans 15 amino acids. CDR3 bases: TGTGCCAGCAGAGAGACTAGCGGGAGCTTCCACGAGCAGTACTTC. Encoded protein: CASRETSGSFHEQYF.

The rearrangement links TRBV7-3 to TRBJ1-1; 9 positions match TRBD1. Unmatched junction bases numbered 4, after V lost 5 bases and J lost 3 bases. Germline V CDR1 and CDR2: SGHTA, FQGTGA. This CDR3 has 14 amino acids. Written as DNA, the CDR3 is TGTGCCAGCAGCATACAGGGGGCGGACACTGAAGCTTTCTTT. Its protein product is CASSIQGADTEAFF.

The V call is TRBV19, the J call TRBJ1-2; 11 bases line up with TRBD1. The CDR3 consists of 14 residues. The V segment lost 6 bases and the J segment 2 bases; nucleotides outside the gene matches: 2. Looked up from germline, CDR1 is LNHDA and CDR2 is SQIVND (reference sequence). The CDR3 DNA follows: TGTGCCAGTAGGTGGACAGGGGGCAACTATGGCTACACCTTC. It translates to CASRWTGGNYGYTF.

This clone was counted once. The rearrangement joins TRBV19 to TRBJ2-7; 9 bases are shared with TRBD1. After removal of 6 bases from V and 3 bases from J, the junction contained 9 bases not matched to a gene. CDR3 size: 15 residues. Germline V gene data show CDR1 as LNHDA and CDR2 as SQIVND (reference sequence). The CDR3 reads CASRAGTGTSYEQYF. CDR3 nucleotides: TGTGCCAGTAGAGCCGGGACAGGGACGAGCTACGAGCAGTACTTC.

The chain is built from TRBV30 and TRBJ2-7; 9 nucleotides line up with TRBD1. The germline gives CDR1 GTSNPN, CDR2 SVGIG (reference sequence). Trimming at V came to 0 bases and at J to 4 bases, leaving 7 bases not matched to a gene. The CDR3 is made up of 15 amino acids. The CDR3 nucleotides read TGTGCCTGGAGTGTACTTGGGACAGGGCCGTACGAGCAGTACTTC. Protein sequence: CAWSVLGTGPYEQYF.

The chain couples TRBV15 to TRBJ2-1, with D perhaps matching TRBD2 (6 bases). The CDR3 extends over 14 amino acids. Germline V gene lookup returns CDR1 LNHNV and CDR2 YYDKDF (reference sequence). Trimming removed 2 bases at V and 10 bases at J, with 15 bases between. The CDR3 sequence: CATSRLKGLTEQFF. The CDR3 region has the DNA TGTGCCACCAGCAGACTGAAGGGACTCACCGAGCAGTTCTTC. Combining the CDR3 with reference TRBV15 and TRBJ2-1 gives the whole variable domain DAMVIQNPRYQVTQFGKPVTLSCSQTLNHNVMYWYQQKSSQAPKLLFHYYDKDFNNEADTPDNFQSRRPNTSFCFLDIRSPGLGDTAMYLCATSRLKGLTEQFFGPGTRLTVL.

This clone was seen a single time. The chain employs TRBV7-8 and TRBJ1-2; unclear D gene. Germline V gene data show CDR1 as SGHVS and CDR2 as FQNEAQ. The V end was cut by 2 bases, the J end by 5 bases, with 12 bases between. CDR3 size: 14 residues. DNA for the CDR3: TGTGCCAGCAGCTTATCGGAGGGTTTTTATGGCTACACCTTC. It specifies CASSLSEGFYGYTF. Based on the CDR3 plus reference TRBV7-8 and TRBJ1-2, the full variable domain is GAGVSQSPRYKVAKRGQDVALRCDPISGHVSLFWYQQALGQGPEFLTYFQNEAQLDKSGLPSDRFFAERPEGSVSTLKIQRTQQEDSAVYLCASSLSEGFYGYTFGSGTRLTVV.

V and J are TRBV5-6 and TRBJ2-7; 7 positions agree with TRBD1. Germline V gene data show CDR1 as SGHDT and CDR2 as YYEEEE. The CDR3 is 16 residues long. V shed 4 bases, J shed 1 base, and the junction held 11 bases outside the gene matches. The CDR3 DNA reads TGTGCCAGCAGCGCTACCACAGGGGCTTTATCCTACGAGCAGTACTTC. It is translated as CASSATTGALSYEQYF.

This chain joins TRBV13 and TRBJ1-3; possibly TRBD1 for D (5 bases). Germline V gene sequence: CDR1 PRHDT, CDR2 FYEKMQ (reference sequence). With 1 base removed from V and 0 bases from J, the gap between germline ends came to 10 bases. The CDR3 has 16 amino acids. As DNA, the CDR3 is TGTGCCAGCAGCTTAGAAGGGGATTCCTCTGGAAACACCATATATTTT. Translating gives CASSLEGDSSGNTIYF. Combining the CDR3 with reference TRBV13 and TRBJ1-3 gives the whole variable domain AAGVIQSPRHLIKEKRETATLKCYPIPRHDTVYWYQQGPGQDPQFLISFYEKMQSDKGSIPDRFSAQQFSDYHSELNMSSLELGDSALYFCASSLEGDSSGNTIYFGEGSWLTVV.

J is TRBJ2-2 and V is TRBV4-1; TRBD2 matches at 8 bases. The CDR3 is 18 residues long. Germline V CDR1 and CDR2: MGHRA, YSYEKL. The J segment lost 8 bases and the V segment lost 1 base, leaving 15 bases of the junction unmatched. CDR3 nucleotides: TGCGCCAGCAGCCAAGGGTATAGCGGGGCGACGTCATCGGGGGAGCTGTTTTTT. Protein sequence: CASSQGYSGATSSGELFF.

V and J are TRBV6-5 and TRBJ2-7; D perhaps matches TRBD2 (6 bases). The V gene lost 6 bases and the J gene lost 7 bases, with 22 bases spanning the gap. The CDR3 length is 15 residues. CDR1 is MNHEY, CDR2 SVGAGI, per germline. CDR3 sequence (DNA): TGTGCCAGCAGGGAGGGTCCGTGGTTGCTTTGGGAGCAGTACTTC. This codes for CASREGPWLLWEQYF.

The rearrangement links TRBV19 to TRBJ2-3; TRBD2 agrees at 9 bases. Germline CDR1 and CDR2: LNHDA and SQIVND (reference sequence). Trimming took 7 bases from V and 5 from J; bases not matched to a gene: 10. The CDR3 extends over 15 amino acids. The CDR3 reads CASTLGGRAGDTQYF. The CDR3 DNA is TGTGCCAGTACTCTTGGCGGGAGGGCCGGAGATACGCAGTATTTT.

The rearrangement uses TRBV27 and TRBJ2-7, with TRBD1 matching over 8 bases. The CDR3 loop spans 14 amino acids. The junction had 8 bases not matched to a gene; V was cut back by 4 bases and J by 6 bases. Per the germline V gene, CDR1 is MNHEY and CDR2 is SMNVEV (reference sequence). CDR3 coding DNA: TGTGCCAGCAGTTCATTGACAGGGGCTAGCGAGCAGTACTTC. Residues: CASSSLTGASEQYF.

The CDR3 here is CASSDARQGYEQYF. CDR3 bases: TGTGCCAGCAGTGATGCGAGGCAGGGTTACGAGCAGTACTTC. The chain has TRBV2 and TRBJ2-7, with D possibly being TRBD1 (5 bases). Germline loops: CDR1 SNHLY, CDR2 FYNNEI. The CDR3 is made up of 14 amino acids. Trimming removed 3 bases at V and 4 bases at J, with 13 bases between.

The CDR3 sequence is CTSSRNGRAVAKNIQYF. For the CDR3, the DNA is TGCACCAGCAGCCGAAACGGGAGGGCCGTAGCCAAAAACATTCAGTACTTC. This chain uses TRBV1 with TRBJ2-4; no DNA check was done on the table's D call, TRBD2. TRBV1 is a recognized pseudogene. The CDR3 extends over 17 amino acids.

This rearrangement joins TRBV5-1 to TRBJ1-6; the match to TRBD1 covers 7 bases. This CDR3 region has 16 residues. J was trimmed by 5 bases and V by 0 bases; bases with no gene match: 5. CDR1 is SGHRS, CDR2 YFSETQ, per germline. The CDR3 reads CASSLAGGGNNSPLHF. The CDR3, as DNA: TGCGCCAGCAGCTTGGCCGGAGGGGGCAATAATTCACCCCTCCACTTT.

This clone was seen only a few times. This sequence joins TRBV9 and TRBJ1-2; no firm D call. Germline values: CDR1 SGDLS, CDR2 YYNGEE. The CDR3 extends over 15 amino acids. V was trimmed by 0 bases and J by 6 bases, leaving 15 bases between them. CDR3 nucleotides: TGTGCCAGCAGCGTAGACGGAGCCGCGGGTGATGGCTACACCTTC. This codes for CASSVDGAAGDGYTF.

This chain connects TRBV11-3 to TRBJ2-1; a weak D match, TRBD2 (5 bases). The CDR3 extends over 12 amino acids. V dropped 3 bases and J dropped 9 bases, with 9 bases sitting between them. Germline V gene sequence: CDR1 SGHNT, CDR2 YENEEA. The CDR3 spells CASSFRGPEQFF. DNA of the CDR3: TGTGCCAGCAGCTTCCGAGGGCCTGAGCAGTTCTTC.

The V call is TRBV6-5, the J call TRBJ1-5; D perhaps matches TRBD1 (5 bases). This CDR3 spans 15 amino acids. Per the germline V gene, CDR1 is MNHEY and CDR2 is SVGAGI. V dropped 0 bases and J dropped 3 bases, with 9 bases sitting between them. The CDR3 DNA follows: TGTGCCAGCAGTTACTCGTTTGGGGCCAATCAGCCCCAGCATTTT. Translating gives CASSYSFGANQPQHF.

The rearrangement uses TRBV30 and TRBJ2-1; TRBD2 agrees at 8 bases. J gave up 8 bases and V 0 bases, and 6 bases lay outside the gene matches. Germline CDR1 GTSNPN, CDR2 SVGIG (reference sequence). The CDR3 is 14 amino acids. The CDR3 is CAWSVRGGLYEQFF. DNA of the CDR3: TGTGCCTGGAGTGTTCGCGGGGGGCTCTATGAGCAGTTCTTC.

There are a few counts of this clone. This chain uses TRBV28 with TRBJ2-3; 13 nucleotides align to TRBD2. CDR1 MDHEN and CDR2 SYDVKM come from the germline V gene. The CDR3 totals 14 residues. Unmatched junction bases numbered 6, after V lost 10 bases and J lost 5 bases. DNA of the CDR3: TGTGCCACCGCACTAGCGGGGGGGCTAGATACGCAGTATTTT. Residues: CATALAGGLDTQYF.

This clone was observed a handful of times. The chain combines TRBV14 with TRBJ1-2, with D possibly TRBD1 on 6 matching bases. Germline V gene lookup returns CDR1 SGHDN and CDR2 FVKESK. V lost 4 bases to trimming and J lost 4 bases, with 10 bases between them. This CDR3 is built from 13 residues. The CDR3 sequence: CASSPQGSYGYTF. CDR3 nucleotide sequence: TGTGCCAGCAGCCCACAGGGCTCCTATGGCTACACCTTC.

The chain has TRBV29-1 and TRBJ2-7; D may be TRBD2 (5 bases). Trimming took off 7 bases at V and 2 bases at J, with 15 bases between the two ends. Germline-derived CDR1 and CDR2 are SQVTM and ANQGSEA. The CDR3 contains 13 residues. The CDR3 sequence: CSARGSSTYEQYF. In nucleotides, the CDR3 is TGCAGCGCACGAGGGAGCTCTACCTACGAGCAGTACTTC.

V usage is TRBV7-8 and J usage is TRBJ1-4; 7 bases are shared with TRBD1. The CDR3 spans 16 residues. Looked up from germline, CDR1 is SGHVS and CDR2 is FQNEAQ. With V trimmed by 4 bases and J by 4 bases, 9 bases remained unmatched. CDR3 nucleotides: TGTGCCAGCAGCTCACCACAGGGACAGCTTAATGAAAAACTGTTTTTT. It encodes CASSSPQGQLNEKLFF.

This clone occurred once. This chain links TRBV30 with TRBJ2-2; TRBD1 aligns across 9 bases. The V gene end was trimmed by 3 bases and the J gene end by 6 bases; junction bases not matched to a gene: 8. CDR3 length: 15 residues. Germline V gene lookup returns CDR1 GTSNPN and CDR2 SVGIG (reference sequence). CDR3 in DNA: TGTGCCTGGAGACAGGGACAGGGTAGGGCCGGGGAGCTGTTTTTT. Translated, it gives CAWRQGQGRAGELFF.